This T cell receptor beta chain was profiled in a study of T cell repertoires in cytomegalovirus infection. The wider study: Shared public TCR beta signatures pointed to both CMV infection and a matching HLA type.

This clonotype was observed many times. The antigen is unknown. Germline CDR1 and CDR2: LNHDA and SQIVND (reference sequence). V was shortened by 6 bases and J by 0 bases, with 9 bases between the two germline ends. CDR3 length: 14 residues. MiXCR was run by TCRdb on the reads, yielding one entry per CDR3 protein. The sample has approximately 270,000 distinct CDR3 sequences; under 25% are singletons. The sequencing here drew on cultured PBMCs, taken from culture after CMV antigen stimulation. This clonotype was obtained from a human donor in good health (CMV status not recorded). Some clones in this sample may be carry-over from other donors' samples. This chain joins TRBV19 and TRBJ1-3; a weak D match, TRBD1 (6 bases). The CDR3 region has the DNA TGTGCCAGTAGCCGAGGGGGCTCTGGAAACACCATATATTTT. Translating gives CASSRGGSGNTIYF. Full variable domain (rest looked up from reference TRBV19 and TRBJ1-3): DGGITQSPKYLFRKEGQNVTLSCEQNLNHDAMYWYRQDPGQGLRLIYYSQIVNDFQKGDIAEGYSVSREKKESFPLTVTSAQKNPTAFYLCASSRGGSGNTIYFGEGSWLTVV.